Detailed here is one TCR beta chain. This clone showed up just a few times. Its antigen is currently not known. No quality values exist for individual bases; no much larger clone is one base distant. This sample was taken from a study of blood T cell repertoires in COVID-19 (dated by TCRdb to 2018 to 2021). For the study in its entirety: The collaborator samples originated in the United States, Italy and Spain and spanned the acute and convalescent phases of COVID-19. The prospective study material was composed of cDNA or gDNA derived from T cells, B-cell-depleted T cells, or PBMCs. Deeply sampled blood TCRbeta repertoires from subjects exposed to, actively infected with, or recovered from COVID-19 were included in the dataset. The repertoires were released in a freely available public database meant as a resource for research on the immune response to SARS-CoV-2. Samples came from the ongoing ImmuneRACE study (first 160 participants) plus 1,254 subjects from 6 global collaborators. Nearly every sample came with metadata listing a de-identified subject ID, COVID-19 status, age in years and sex. Where HLA class I and class II types were available, the types were taken from metadata supplied by the sample provider, not from assay-based typing.

Sequences SNHLY (CDR1) and FYNNEI (CDR2) are obtained from the germline V gene. Counted from cysteine to phenylalanine, this CDR3 has 14 amino acids. The kept DNA is CDR3 alone, 42 bases in frame from the first base. V is pared back by 6 bases and J by 4 bases, with 13 bases lying between the germline termini. Collaborating institutions collected whole blood in K2EDTA tubes following their own protocols. For TCRbeta analysis, collaborators shipped samples as frozen whole blood, isolated PBMCs, or DNA extracted from either of those sample types. TCRbeta CDR3 regions were amplified from genomic DNA by means of the immunoSEQ Assay, a bias-controlled multiplex PCR. Turning to the authors' computational methods: The number of nucleated cells in each sample was estimated by amplification of reference gene primers within the assay. To quantify the absolute abundance of each unique TCRbeta CDR3 rearrangement, sequence reads were collapsed and filtered. For each sample, productive Simpson clonality was calculated as the square root of Simpson's diversity index across productive rearrangements. TCRdb retrieved this table from immuneACCESS and kept in-frame rearrangements only. Not all clones are present; in checked studies, unresolved V genes account for under half, and no reason is known for the remainder. For V, J and clone size, that table is used; D and trimming come from the DNA. The sample table lists some 200,000 clones, more than 80% of them with a count of one. The ten largest clones represent 10% of the sample.

Results and caveats for the whole study, not just this receptor: Clinical and demographic metadata were provided uncurated, with the amount varying by source and participant.

The chain employs TRBV2 and TRBJ1-3, with the D gene not confidently named. The clonotype was recovered from an elderly woman with acute or convalescent COVID-19. The specimen was peripheral blood. The nucleotide sequence reads as follows: TGTGCCAGCAGGGTGGCAGATTTCGGAAACACCATATATTTT. This codes for CASRVADFGNTIYF.